This TCR beta chain was profiled in a study of shared clonotypes between healthy human individuals. As to this clone: Its antigen is unknown.

The study's findings and limits: Around 4.9% of naive CD4 clonotypes were shared across several donors. Generation probability values for non-shared clonotypes were lower than those for clonotypes shared by all four donors.

The CDR3 runs to 13 residues. Germline V gene lookup returns CDR1 SGDLS and CDR2 YYNGEE. V was pared by 3 bases and J by 0 bases, with 5 bases between. The sorted-subset replicate PCRs were given around 200 ng DNA, which is tens of thousands of T cell genomes. Assay: immunoSEQ multiplex PCR; the TCRdb copy retains only in-frame clones and omits some. The sample lists around 640,000 clones, roughly 96% occurring once. Selected positively for CCR7 and CD45RO-negative, naive CD8 cells excluded terminally differentiated effector memory CD45RA+ cells. Healthy HIV-negative adults with no recent acute infections or vaccinations were recruited as donors.

The source is a woman younger than 45 in good health. The sequenced sample consisted of naive CD8+ T cells sorted from blood. This sequence joins TRBV9 and TRBJ2-3; the D is unclear. DNA for the CDR3: TGTGCCAGCAGCGGAACGAGCACAGATACGCAGTATTTT. This sequence encodes CASSGTSTDTQYF. The whole variable domain, remainder taken from reference TRBV9 and TRBJ2-3, is DSGVTQTPKHLITATGQRVTLRCSPRSGDLSVYWYQQSLDQGLQFLIQYYNGEERAKGNILERFSAQQFPDLHSELNLSSLELGDSALYFCASSGTSTDTQYFGPGTRLTVL.